This is a list of T cell receptor beta chains from one sample in a study of OX40 agonist ivuxolimab in advanced cancers. Clones were read by immunoSEQ multiplex PCR, and TCRdb kept only the in-frame ones, dropping some. The repertoire holds more than 35,000 clones, around 73% seen once, with roughly a fifth in the top ten. The source material was CD4+ or CD8+ T cells sorted from blood, sampled in a trial of the OX40 agonist ivuxolimab. These receptors all stem from an adult with an advanced solid tumor such as melanoma, head and neck, liver or kidney cancer. The CDR3 runs from the conserved cysteine through the conserved F or W. Expanded clones are given a class, and other clones once, few, many or no size at all.

v_gene: TRBV6-6
j_gene: TRBJ2-7
abundance: NA
CDR3aa: CASSYLGQGNYEQYF

v_gene: TRBV27
j_gene: TRBJ2-7
abundance: NA
CDR3aa: CASSLKTGGASAEQYF

v_gene: TRBV4-2
j_gene: TRBJ2-5
abundance: NA
CDR3aa: CASSHAEAPPGTQYF

v_gene: TRBV6-5
j_gene: TRBJ1-2
abundance: NA
CDR3aa: CASSTQGSNYGYTF

v_gene: TRBV7-2
j_gene: TRBJ2-1
abundance: NA
CDR3aa: CASTAGLGNEQFF

v_gene: TRBV5-4
j_gene: TRBJ2-3
abundance: NA
CDR3aa: CASRLQGGFTDTQYF

v_gene: TRBV27
j_gene: TRBJ1-2
abundance: NA
CDR3aa: CASSLSGGIAVGYTF

v_gene: TRBV29-1
j_gene: TRBJ2-7
abundance: NA
CDR3aa: CSVVTGGSYEQYF

v_gene: TRBV7-8
j_gene: TRBJ2-1
abundance: NA
CDR3aa: CASSLVDSPYNEQFF

v_gene: TRBV7-2
j_gene: TRBJ1-2
abundance: NA
CDR3aa: CASSLAGGGGYTF

v_gene: TRBV7-9
j_gene: TRBJ1-6
abundance: NA
CDR3aa: CASSPSTGPRWTSPLHF

v_gene: TRBV27
j_gene: TRBJ2-7
abundance: NA
CDR3aa: CASSFSPGTALYEQYF

v_gene: TRBV7-9
j_gene: TRBJ1-4
abundance: NA
CDR3aa: CASSLADSFNEKLFF

v_gene: TRBV2
j_gene: TRBJ1-2
abundance: once
CDR3aa: CASSYRTGYGYTF

v_gene: TRBV28
j_gene: TRBJ1-1
abundance: NA
CDR3aa: CASSPEGNTEAFF

v_gene: TRBV2
j_gene: TRBJ2-1
abundance: NA
CDR3aa: CASSEPGNEQFF

v_gene: TRBV4-3
j_gene: TRBJ2-1
abundance: NA
CDR3aa: CASSQDLSFSYNEQFF

v_gene: TRBV27
j_gene: TRBJ2-7
abundance: NA
CDR3aa: CASSLRVGGPYEQYF

v_gene: TRBV7-9
j_gene: TRBJ2-1
abundance: NA
CDR3aa: CASSSISQGARNEQFF

v_gene: TRBV4-1
j_gene: TRBJ2-5
abundance: NA
CDR3aa: CASSSAGTSAQETQYF

v_gene: TRBV28
j_gene: TRBJ1-1
abundance: NA
CDR3aa: CASSLWVNTEAFF

v_gene: TRBV4-3
j_gene: NA
abundance: once
CDR3aa: CASSPYRDSPYEQYF